Below, 27 T cell receptor beta chains from the same sample are listed, as sequenced in a study of T cell responses to AZD1222 COVID-19 vaccine (dated by TCRdb to the early 2020s). The intended sense of this specimen's time point label: baseline before first vaccination. Library creation used the immunoSEQ multiplex PCR assay. Here the immuneACCESS table is served through TCRdb, limited to in-frame sequences with V and J called. Missing clones are a known gap in these copies; in checked studies unresolved V genes cover under half, and the rest lacks a known reason. This sample gives some 190,000 clones in total; around 88% of them show up just once. Approximately 7.7% of the sample goes to the ten largest clones. The sample consisted of peripheral blood, taken on day 0 of AZD1222 vaccination. These TCRs come from an adult in good health.

The V and J genes are TRBV5-1 and TRBJ1-5; TRBD1 might be the D (5 bases). The CDR3 length is 15 residues. Per the germline V gene, CDR1 is SGHRS and CDR2 is YFSETQ. V was trimmed by 0 bases and J by 3 bases, leaving 10 bases between them. The CDR3 loop is CASSLDGAPNQPQHF. CDR3 DNA sequence: TGCGCCAGCAGCTTGGACGGGGCTCCCAATCAGCCCCAGCATTTT.

The chain links TRBV12-3 or TRBV12-4 to TRBJ2-7; either TRBD1 or TRBD2 may supply D (6 bases each). The CDR3 is 13 residues long. Deletions cut 6 bases from V and 4 bases from J, with 13 bases between. In DNA, the CDR3 is TGTGCCAGCAGCATCGGGGGCGGTTACGAGCAGTACTTC. Its translation is CASSIGGGYEQYF.

This clone was counted a few times. The chain joins TRBV29-1 to TRBJ1-1; D is unresolved. Germline CDR1 and CDR2: SQVTM and ANQGSEA. This CDR3 is 11 amino acids long. V lost 6 bases and J lost 7, with 12 bases in between. CDR3 in DNA: TGCAGCGTATCTGACCCGAGTGAAGCTTTCTTT. Its translation is CSVSDPSEAFF.

J is TRBJ1-5 and V is TRBV3-1 (or the pseudogene TRBV3-2), with D perhaps matching TRBD1 (5 bases). Trimming left V 3 bases short and J 2 bases short, with 8 bases between. The CDR3 covers 14 residues. Germline V gene sequence: CDR1 LGHDT, CDR2 YNNKEL (reference sequence). CDR3 DNA: TGTGCCAGCAGCCACAGGGCTCGCAATCAGCCCCAGCATTTT. It translates to CASSHRARNQPQHF.

This clone was observed a handful of times. The gene calls are TRBV12-3 or TRBV12-4 and TRBJ1-5, with D perhaps matching TRBD1 (6 bases). CDR3 length: 12 residues. The V end was cut by 8 bases, the J end by 4 bases, with 9 bases between. CDR3 residues: CASGDTNQPQHF. The DNA for the CDR3 is TGTGCCAGCGGGGACACTAATCAGCCCCAGCATTTT.

The chain links TRBV7-3 to TRBJ1-1; TRBD1 is a possible D gene (6 bases). This CDR3 has 13 residues. CDR1 and CDR2 (germline): SGHTA, FQGTGA. V lost 0 bases to trimming and J lost 5 bases, with 7 bases between them. CDR3 in DNA: TGTGCCAGCAGCTTAACTGGACAGACTGAAGCTTTCTTT. Translation: CASSLTGQTEAFF.

This sequence joins TRBV4-1 and TRBJ1-6; unclear D gene. The germline V gene has CDR1 MGHRA and CDR2 YSYEKL. Trimming shortened V by 2 bases and J by 9 bases, and 32 bases separated the two germline ends. The length of the CDR3 is 21 residues. CDR3 sequence: CASSQKFPPRQNPRIGSPLHF. CDR3 in DNA: TGCGCCAGCAGCCAAAAATTCCCCCCTCGGCAGAACCCCAGGATAGGTTCACCCCTCCACTTT.

The V and J genes are TRBV30 and TRBJ1-5; D remains ambiguous. Germline CDR1 reads GTSNPN; CDR2 reads SVGIG (reference sequence). Trimming took off 0 bases at V and 4 bases at J, with 7 bases between the two ends. CDR3 length: 13 amino acids. CDR3: CAWSVRSNQPQHF. For the CDR3, the DNA is TGTGCCTGGAGTGTCAGGAGTAATCAGCCCCAGCATTTT. Together with reference TRBV30 and TRBJ1-5, the CDR3 gives the full variable domain: SQTIHQWPATLVQPVGSPLSLECTVEGTSNPNLYWYRQAAGRGLQLLFYSVGIGQISSEVPQNLSASRPQDRQFILSSKKLLLSDSGFYLCAWSVRSNQPQHFGDGTRLSIL.

The V gene is TRBV19, the J gene TRBJ1-5; D is possibly TRBD1 (6 bases). Germline lookup yields CDR1 LNHDA and CDR2 SQIVND (reference sequence). The CDR3 runs to 15 residues. The V gene lost 5 bases and the J gene lost 3 bases, with 14 bases spanning the gap. CDR3 sequence (DNA): TGTGCCAGTAGTCCCCGGACAGAAAACAATCAGCCCCAGCATTTT. Amino acid sequence: CASSPRTENNQPQHF.

V gene TRBV5-1 combines with J gene TRBJ1-3; possible D gene TRBD1, 6 bases. The CDR3 totals 15 residues. The germline V gene encodes CDR1 SGHRS and CDR2 YFSETQ. The V and J ends lost 2 bases and 1 base respectively, with 10 bases between them. CDR3 nucleotide sequence: TGCGCCAGCAGCTTAACAGGGTCATCTGGAAACACCATATATTTT. This translates into CASSLTGSSGNTIYF.

The CDR3 spells CASRGFSREPNNEQFF. DNA of the CDR3: TGTGCCAGCAGGGGCTTCTCCAGGGAGCCCAACAATGAGCAGTTCTTC. The chain links TRBV28 to TRBJ2-1; D might be TRBD1 or TRBD2, each matching 5 bases. Germline V gene lookup returns CDR1 MDHEN and CDR2 SYDVKM. The V end lost 6 bases, the J end lost 5 bases, and 20 bases lay between the germline ends. The CDR3 has 16 amino acids.

The chain is built from TRBV5-1 and TRBJ2-5; the D gene could be TRBD1 or TRBD2 (5 bases each). The V gene lost 3 bases and the J gene lost 2 bases, with 8 bases spanning the gap. The germline CDR1 and CDR2 sequences are SGHRS and YFSETQ. This CDR3 contains 13 residues. Here the CDR3 DNA reads TGCGCCAGCAGCTATGGGGGTCAAGAGACCCAGTACTTC. As protein: CASSYGGQETQYF. The variable domain in full, with the rest retrieved from reference TRBV5-1 and TRBJ2-5, is KAGVTQTPRYLIKTRGQQVTLSCSPISGHRSVSWYQQTPGQGLQFLFEYFSETQRNKGNFPGRFSGRQFSNSRSEMNVSTLELGDSALYLCASSYGGQETQYFGPGTRLLVL.

The chain recombines TRBV19 with TRBJ2-5, with a weak D call TRBD1 (6 bases). CDR1 is LNHDA, CDR2 SQIVND, per germline (reference sequence). The CDR3 spans 15 residues. V was trimmed by 4 bases and J by 2 bases, leaving 14 bases between them. The CDR3 DNA sequence: TGTGCCAGTAGTAGGGGAAGGGGGACACAAGAGACCCAGTACTTC. It translates to CASSRGRGTQETQYF.

The chain couples TRBV6-5 to TRBJ2-1; 7 positions agree with TRBD1. From germline, CDR1 is MNHEY and CDR2 SVGAGI. V shed 3 bases and J 6 bases; nucleotides not matched to a gene: 11. This CDR3 region has 16 residues. The CDR3 region has the DNA TGTGCCAGCAGTTATGAACCGGGACAGACCCCCAATGAGCAGTTCTTC. It translates to CASSYEPGQTPNEQFF.

This chain links TRBV2 with TRBJ1-6; the D is unclear. This CDR3 spans 16 amino acids. Germline V gene data show CDR1 as SNHLY and CDR2 as FYNNEI. V dropped 6 bases and J dropped 8 bases, with 20 bases sitting between them. DNA of the CDR3: TGTGCCAGCAGAGCCCTGGGAGGAGGTTGGGATTCACCCCTCCACTTT. It encodes CASRALGGGWDSPLHF.

V gene TRBV9 combines with J gene TRBJ1-2, with D maybe TRBD1 (6 bases). Between the trimmed V and J ends, which lost 1 base and 3 bases, there was a span of 10 bases. Germline assignment: CDR1 SGDLS and CDR2 YYNGEE. The CDR3 runs to 14 residues. The CDR3 is CASSVRGHHYGYTF. The CDR3 nucleotides are TGTGCCAGCAGCGTAAGGGGACACCACTATGGCTACACCTTC.

The chain employs TRBV27 and TRBJ2-5; 8 bases agree with TRBD1. The CDR3 consists of 17 residues. V lost 6 bases, J lost 5 bases, and 17 bases stayed unmatched. The germline V gene has CDR1 MNHEY and CDR2 SMNVEV (reference sequence). This chain's CDR3 is CASRPRRPGTGGETQYF. In DNA form, the CDR3 reads TGTGCCAGCAGACCCCGCCGTCCTGGGACAGGAGGGGAGACCCAGTACTTC.

The chain has TRBV10-3 and TRBJ2-5; D not resolved. V lost 3 bases to trimming and J lost 5 bases, with 10 bases between them. CDR1 ENHRY and CDR2 SYGVKD come from the germline V gene. The CDR3 consists of 13 residues. The CDR3 DNA follows: TGTGCCATCAGTGAAGTTCTGGGCGAGACCCAGTACTTC. This encodes CAISEVLGETQYF.

CDR3 sequence reads: CASSQSAWGGKNTEAFF. Here the CDR3 DNA reads TGTGCCAGCAGTCAATCGGCTTGGGGCGGAAAGAACACTGAAGCTTTCTTT. The V call is TRBV28, the J call TRBJ1-1; maybe TRBD1 (5 bases). The germline V gene has CDR1 MDHEN and CDR2 SYDVKM. The CDR3 loop spans 17 amino acids. V shed 5 bases and J shed 1 base, with 20 bases lying between them.

For the CDR3, the DNA is TGTGCCAGCAGCTTGGGGGACAGGGTGAACACTGAAGCTTTCTTT. Protein: CASSLGDRVNTEAFF. The J gene is TRBJ1-1, the V gene TRBV5-4, with 9 bases identical to TRBD1. Per the germline V gene, CDR1 is SGHNT and CDR2 is YYREEE (reference sequence). This CDR3 region has 15 residues. The trim removed 0 bases at V and 0 bases at J, leaving 0 bases unmatched.

This clone was picked up a small number of times. The chain couples TRBV6-2 or TRBV6-3 to TRBJ2-7, with D possibly TRBD1 on 5 matching bases. CDR3 length: 14 amino acids. Per germline, CDR1 MNHEY and CDR2 SVGEGT. Trimming took 2 bases from V and 0 from J, leaving 8 bases between them. CDR3 residues: CASSYQGGSYEQYF. In DNA, the CDR3 is TGTGCCAGCAGTTACCAGGGCGGCTCCTACGAGCAGTACTTC.

This chain connects TRBV6-2 or TRBV6-3 to TRBJ2-4; TRBD2 matches 7 bases. From germline, CDR1 is MNHEY and CDR2 SVGEGT. J was trimmed by 0 bases and V by 2 bases; bases with no gene match: 13. The CDR3 has 19 amino acids. The CDR3 DNA reads TGTGCCAGCAGTTACAGGTGGACTGGGGCGGGGGTAGCCAAAAACATTCAGTACTTC. Protein sequence: CASSYRWTGAGVAKNIQYF.

The CDR3 DNA reads as TGTGCCAGTAGTATTTTTACTAGGCGGGGCCAAATCTACGAGCAGTACTTC. Its protein is CASSIFTRRGQIYEQYF. The chain has TRBV19 and TRBJ2-7; possible D gene TRBD2, 6 bases. Looked up from germline, CDR1 is LNHDA and CDR2 is SQIVND (reference sequence). V was cut by 3 bases and J by 3 bases, with 21 bases left in between. The CDR3 spans 17 residues.

J is TRBJ2-7 and V is TRBV5-1; D is possibly TRBD2 (7 bases). V lost 3 bases, J lost 0 bases, and 28 bases lay in between. The germline gives CDR1 SGHRS, CDR2 YFSETQ. The CDR3 is 20 residues long. CDR3 loop: CASSWGGWDPERGPSYEQYF. The DNA of the CDR3 is TGCGCCAGCAGCTGGGGGGGGTGGGATCCGGAACGGGGGCCCTCCTACGAGCAGTACTTC. The full variable domain, its missing parts supplied by reference TRBV5-1 and TRBJ2-7, is KAGVTQTPRYLIKTRGQQVTLSCSPISGHRSVSWYQQTPGQGLQFLFEYFSETQRNKGNFPGRFSGRQFSNSRSEMNVSTLELGDSALYLCASSWGGWDPERGPSYEQYFGPGTRLTVT.

The chain uses TRBV7-6 and TRBJ2-2; TRBD2 is a possible D gene (5 bases). This CDR3 is 15 amino acids long. The V gene's germline CDR1 is SGHVS and CDR2 FNYEAQ. V shed 2 bases and J shed 4 bases, with 11 bases lying between them. The CDR3 loop is CASSLNRGVTGELFF. In DNA form, the CDR3 reads TGTGCCAGCAGCTTAAATCGGGGTGTCACCGGGGAGCTGTTTTTT.

This clone came up once. V is TRBV30 and J is TRBJ2-5; 10 bases line up with TRBD2. Germline trimming cut 7 bases from V and 1 base from J; bases unmatched to any gene: 3. Germline V gene sequence: CDR1 GTSNPN, CDR2 SVGIG (reference sequence). The CDR3 contains 13 residues. CDR3 coding DNA: TGTGCCTTAGCGGGGGGTCTCCAAGAGACCCAGTACTTC. As protein: CALAGGLQETQYF. Drawing the rest from reference TRBV30 and TRBJ2-5, the complete variable domain is SQTIHQWPATLVQPVGSPLSLECTVEGTSNPNLYWYRQAAGRGLQLLFYSVGIGQISSEVPQNLSASRPQDRQFILSSKKLLLSDSGFYLCALAGGLQETQYFGPGTRLLVL.

This clone was seen more than once but under ten times. This rearrangement joins TRBV11-2 to TRBJ1-6, with no clear D. Trimming left V 0 bases short and J 14 bases short, with 8 bases between. Per the germline V gene, CDR1 is SGHAT and CDR2 is FQNNGV. CDR3 length equals 12 residues. The CDR3 nucleotides read TGTGCCAGCAGCTTAGATCGGCTGGCCCTCCACTTT. Translated: CASSLDRLALHF.